This entry is about one TCR beta chain. The target antigen is unknown. The V end was cut by 3 bases, the J end by 2 bases, with 12 bases between. Germline V lookup: CDR1 SGDLS, CDR2 YYNGEE. The CDR3 extends over 14 amino acids. The data originate from a study of cytomegalovirus exposure and HLA in healthy donors. Study-level points and caveats: It was 150 to 200 TCR beta chains that were listed as cytomegalovirus-associated.

PCR was performed using 60 Vbeta and 13 Jbeta primers. Libraries were prepared by immunoSEQ multiplex PCR; TCRdb keeps only in-frame clonotypes and omits some of them. The sample holds about 130,000 clones, under 80% seen once. The sequenced material came from PBMCs. The gene calls are TRBV9 and TRBJ2-7; tentatively, D is TRBD1 (5 bases). The source is a man in his forties or fifties in good health and CMV-seropositive. CDR3 sequence reads: CASSGDSDPYEQYF. The CDR3 nucleotides are TGTGCCAGCAGCGGCGACAGTGACCCCTACGAGCAGTACTTC.